The rows below give T cell receptor beta chains drawn from one sample of a study of monozygotic twins with cystic fibrosis. The repertoire was sequenced with immunoSEQ multiplex PCR; TCRdb's copy has only in-frame clones and lacks some. The data show around 34,000 clones, 80% to 95% seen once. Sequenced sample: blood. The receptors here all came from a girl aged 2-10 years with cystic fibrosis. CDR3s include the opening cysteine and the closing phenylalanine or tryptophan. The order of the fields is clone size, D gene, J gene, V gene, CDR3 DNA, CDR3 protein. A D gene is named only where the DNA matches it firmly. Only part of the rows carry a size: once, few, many, or a class if the clone is expanded.

>.|TRBD2|TRBJ2-1|TRBV18
TGTGCCAGCTCGCGGACTAGCGGAGACAATGAGCAGTTCTTC
CASSRTSGDNEQFF
>.|.|TRBJ1-6|TRBV28
TGTGCCAGCAGTTTGGCAGCCACCTATAATTCACCCCTCCACTTT
CASSLAATYNSPLHF
>.|TRBD2|TRBJ2-1|TRBV19
TGTGCCAGTAGTCCAGAGGCACTAGCGGGGACGACCTCCTTTAATGAGCAGTTCTTC
CASSPEALAGTTSFNEQFF
>.|TRBD2|TRBJ2-4|TRBV9
TGTGCCAGCAGCGTCGAAGCGGGAGCAAACATTCAGTACTTC
CASSVEAGANIQYF
>.|.|TRBJ1-2|TRBV27
TGTGCCAGCAAGGAGGGGCTCGGGTATGGCTACACCTTC
CASKEGLGYGYTF
>.|TRBD1|TRBJ1-1|TRBV7-9
TGTGCCAGCAGCTTGACAGGGTCCCTGAACACTGAAGCTTTCTTT
CASSLTGSLNTEAFF
>.|.|TRBJ2-3|TRBV4-1
TGCGCCAGCAGCCAAGAGTTTGGCCGCACAGATACGCAGTATTTT
CASSQEFGRTDTQYF
>.|TRBD1|TRBJ2-7|TRBV7-6
TGTGCCAGCAGCCTGGGGGACAGGGGGCGCTCCTACGAGCAGTACTTC
CASSLGDRGRSYEQYF
>.|.|TRBJ1-2|TRBV5-1
TGCGCCAGCAGCTTGAACCCAGACACGGACTATGGCTACACCTTC
CASSLNPDTDYGYTF
>.|.|TRBJ2-3|TRBV5-6
TGTGCCAGCAGCTTGAATCCGGGAGATACGCAGTATTTT
CASSLNPGDTQYF
>.|TRBD1|TRBJ2-7|TRBV5-4
TGTGCCAGCAGCGTCAGGGGGATTGGCTCCTACGAGCAGTACTTC
CASSVRGIGSYEQYF
>.|.|TRBJ2-2|TRBV5-4
TGTGCCACCCTGGACAGATCGAACACCGGGGAGCTGTTTTTT
CATLDRSNTGELFF
>.|.|TRBJ2-7|TRBV5-1
TGCGCCAGCAGCCCGGGGTCTCCAGGAGAGAGCGAGCAGTACTTC
CASSPGSPGESEQYF
>.|.|TRBJ1-3|TRBV18
TGTGCCAGCTCACCACGGGACACCATATATTTT
CASSPRDTIYF
>.|.|TRBJ1-3|TRBV19
TGTGCCAGTAGTCCGGGACGCAGCTCTGGAAACACCATATATTTT
CASSPGRSSGNTIYF
>.|.|TRBJ1-5|TRBV11-2
TGTGCCAGCAGCTTAGTGGCTGGCCAGCCCCAGCATTTT
CASSLVAGQPQHF
>.|TRBD1|TRBJ2-7|TRBV19
TGTGCCAGTAGTCCACAGGGGGGAAAGCAGTACTTC
CASSPQGGKQYF
>.|.|TRBJ2-2|TRBV5-1
TGCGCCAGCAGCTCGCACGGGACACTCAACACCGGGGAGCTGTTTTTT
CASSSHGTLNTGELFF
>.|.|TRBJ1-5|TRBV9
TGTGCCAGCAGCCGCAGCTTTGTGGATCAGCCCCAGCATTTT
CASSRSFVDQPQHF
>.|.|TRBJ2-5|TRBV18
TGTGCCAGCTCACCACGACTAGACCAAGAGACCCAGTACTTC
CASSPRLDQETQYF
>.|TRBD1|TRBJ1-1|TRBV7-8
TGTGCCAGCAGCGCGACAGGGGGCCTCGGCACTGAAGCTTTCTTT
CASSATGGLGTEAFF
>.|TRBD2|TRBJ2-7|TRBV7-9
TGTGCCAGCAGCTTATATCGGGAGGGCCTACTCGAGCAGTACTTC
CASSLYREGLLEQYF
>once|.|TRBJ1-1|TRBV2
TGTGCCAGCAGTAGCGGGGGGCCGCGGACTGAAGCTTTCTTT
CASSSGGPRTEAFF
>.|.|TRBJ2-7|TRBV7-2
TGTGCCAGCAGCTTAAGGACAGCGGGTGAGCAGTACTTC
CASSLRTAGEQYF
>.|TRBD2|TRBJ2-7|TRBV23-1
TGCGCCCCGGGGGGAGGGGACCCCTACGAGCAGTACTTC
CAPGGGDPYEQYF
>.|TRBD1|TRBJ2-5|TRBV7-7
TGTGCCAGCAGCTTAGACAGGGGATCAGAGACCCAGTACTTC
CASSLDRGSETQYF
>.|.|TRBJ1-1|TRBV25-1
TGTGCCAGCAGACAGATGAACACTGAAGCTTTCTTT
CASRQMNTEAFF
>.|TRBD2|TRBJ2-7|TRBV30
TGTGCCTGGAGTGTCCCCGGACTAGCGGGGGGGCCTGTGGACGAGCAGTACTTC
CAWSVPGLAGGPVDEQYF
>.|.|TRBJ2-5|TRBV7-9
TGTGCCAGCAGCCAGGGGGGTGAGACCCAGTACTTC
CASSQGGETQYF
>.|.|TRBJ1-5|TRBV19
TGTGCCAGTAGTGCCACCGGGACGTCGAACTATCAGCCCCAGCATTTT
CASSATGTSNYQPQHF
>.|TRBD1|TRBJ1-1|TRBV13
TGTGCCAGCAGACAAGGGACAGATCTTGAAGCTTTCTTT
CASRQGTDLEAFF
>.|.|TRBJ1-1|TRBV11-2
TGTGCCAGCAGCCCGACCCGCGACAGGGAAGCTTTCTTT
CASSPTRDREAFF
>once|.|TRBJ1-1|TRBV6-6
TGTGCCAGCAGTTCAGGGGATATCACTGAAGCTTTCTTT
CASSSGDITEAFF
>.|.|TRBJ2-1|TRBV7-9
TGTGCCAGCAGCCCTAGGTACGGGGACAATGAGCAGTTCTTC
CASSPRYGDNEQFF
>few|.|TRBJ2-1|TRBV6-1
TGTGCCAGCAGTGAAGAACAGCACAATGAGCAGTTCTTC
CASSEEQHNEQFF
>.|TRBD2|TRBJ2-5|TRBV7-9
TGTGCCAGCAGCTCCCAGCGGGGGGGCCTAAAAGAGACCCAGTACTTC
CASSSQRGGLKETQYF
>.|TRBD2|TRBJ2-2|TRBV15
TGTGCCACCAGCAGAGATAGGGGACTAGCGAACACCGGGGAGCTGTTTTTT
CATSRDRGLANTGELFF
>.|TRBD1|TRBJ1-1|TRBV2
TGTGCCAGCAGAGACGGACAGGGGGCGTGGACTGAAGCTTTCTTT
CASRDGQGAWTEAFF
>.|TRBD1|TRBJ2-5|TRBV7-7
TGTGCCAGCAGCCGTGGCGGGACAGGGGCGATGGAGACCCAGTACTTC
CASSRGGTGAMETQYF
>.|TRBD1|TRBJ1-2|TRBV19
TGTGCCAGTAGTTTACAGGGGGCGGCCTATGGCTACACCTTC
CASSLQGAAYGYTF
>.|.|TRBJ1-5|TRBV4-3
TGCGCCAGCAGCCAAGAATCAGGGAGCAGGGTTCAGCCCCAGCATTTT
CASSQESGSRVQPQHF
>.|.|TRBJ1-1|TRBV6-6
TGTGCCAGCAGTTACGGCAACCTGGGGAACACTGAAGCTTTCTTT
CASSYGNLGNTEAFF
>.|.|TRBJ1-4|TRBV5-8
TGTGCCAGCAGCTCTATTTCGGGACGAGGCGTAAAACTGTTTTTT
CASSSISGRGVKLFF
>.|.|TRBJ1-1|TRBV30
TGTGCCTGGAGTCTTAGACGGAAGAACACTGAAGCTTTCTTT
CAWSLRRKNTEAFF
>once|.|TRBJ2-7|TRBV5-6
TGTGCCAGCAGCTTGGACAGGGTCCTGTACTTC
CASSLDRVLYF
>.|TRBD1|TRBJ2-7|TRBV19
TGTGCCAGTAGTGGGACAGACTCCTACGAGCAGTACTTC
CASSGTDSYEQYF
>.|.|TRBJ1-1|TRBV9
TGTGCCAGCAGCGTAGCTTCGACCACTGAAGCTTTCTTT
CASSVASTTEAFF
>.|TRBD2|TRBJ2-3|TRBV5-1
TGCGCCAGCTCGACTAGCGGGGGCACTGTAGATACGCAGTATTTT
CASSTSGGTVDTQYF
>.|TRBD1|TRBJ2-5|TRBV6-1
TGTGCCAGCAGTGAAATAAGAGACAGGGCGAAAGAGACCCAGTACTTC
CASSEIRDRAKETQYF
>.|.|TRBJ1-5|TRBV7-2
TGTGCCAGCAGCCGGGACGTAAATCAGCCCCAGCATTTT
CASSRDVNQPQHF
>once|.|TRBJ2-7|TRBV6-5
TGTGCCAGCAGTTACGTAGGGGGGCGATACGAGCAGTACTTC
CASSYVGGRYEQYF
>.|.|TRBJ2-7|TRBV11-2
TGTGCCAGCAGCTTACGTCTAGGGGGTGAGCAGTACTTC
CASSLRLGGEQYF
>.|TRBD1|TRBJ1-6|TRBV7-8
TGTGCCAGCAGCCTACGGGACAGGACCTTAATGGAGAATTCACCCCTCCACTTT
CASSLRDRTLMENSPLHF
>.|TRBD1|TRBJ1-4|TRBV30
TGTGCCTGGGGAGGGGACAGGGGGAATGAAAAACTGTTTTTT
CAWGGDRGNEKLFF